This T cell receptor (beta chain) was observed in a study of spatial heterogeneity in lung cancer. Findings of the study overall: Expanded intratumoral alpha and beta TCR counts tracked tumor mutation counts.

This clonotype was detected ten times or more. Its antigen is undetermined. This CDR3 spans 14 amino acids. Germline lookup yields CDR1 MGHRA and CDR2 YSYEKL. Trimming took off 1 base at V and 2 bases at J, with 7 bases between the two ends. TCRdb re-called the 5' RACE reads through MiXCR, storing one row per CDR3 protein. Of about 9,800 distinct CDR3 sequences listed, about 6.9% are singletons. Noted time point: sample taken at primary tumor resection. The rearrangement uses TRBV4-1 and TRBJ2-3, with D hard to call. The TCR originated in a male donor with early-stage non-small cell lung cancer. The sequencing here drew on lung tumor tissue, taken at surgery. This CDR3 reads CASSQVKDTDTQYF. CDR3 in DNA: TGCGCCAGCAGCCAAGTTAAGGACACAGATACGCAGTATTTT.